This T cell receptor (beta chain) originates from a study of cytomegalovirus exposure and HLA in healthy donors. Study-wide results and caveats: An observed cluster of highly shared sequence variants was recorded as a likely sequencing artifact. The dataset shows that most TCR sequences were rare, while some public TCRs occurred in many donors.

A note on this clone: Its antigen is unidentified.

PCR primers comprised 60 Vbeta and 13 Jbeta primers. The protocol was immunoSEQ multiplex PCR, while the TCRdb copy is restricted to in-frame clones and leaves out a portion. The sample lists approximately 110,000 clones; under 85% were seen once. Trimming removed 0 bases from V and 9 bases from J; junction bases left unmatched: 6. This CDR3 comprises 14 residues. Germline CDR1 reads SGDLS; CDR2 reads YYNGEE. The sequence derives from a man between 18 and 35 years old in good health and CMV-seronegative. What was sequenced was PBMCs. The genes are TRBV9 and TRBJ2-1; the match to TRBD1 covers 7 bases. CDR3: CASSVADRVVEQFF. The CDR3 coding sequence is TGTGCCAGCAGCGTAGCCGACAGGGTAGTTGAGCAGTTCTTC.